The 2 T cell receptor beta chains below were found in one sample sequenced in a study of T-cell reconstitution after alpha-beta-depleted transplantation in children. The TCRbeta library incorporated unique molecular identifiers. TCRdb recomputed calls from the PCR reads with MiXCR, one row per CDR3 protein. Of over 550,000 distinct CDR3 sequences listed, 8% to 11% are singletons. The sample in question was PBMCs from the stem cell graft donor, obtained from the stem cell graft. All receptors derive from a human donor who donated a stem cell graft to a child with acute myeloid leukemia.

This clonotype was seen at least ten times. The CDR3 nucleotides are TGTGCCAGCAGTCCCCGGGGAAGGCGGGAGTCACCCTACGAGCAGTACTTC. Translation: CASSPRGRRESPYEQYF. The chain is built from TRBV12-3 or TRBV12-4 and TRBJ2-7, with TRBD2 matching 7 bases. The CDR3 runs to 17 residues. V shed 5 bases, J shed 2 bases, and the junction held 15 bases outside the gene matches.

This clonotype was observed a few times. J is TRBJ1-6 and V is TRBV7-2; possibly TRBD1 for D (5 bases). Trimming took 5 bases from V and 0 from J, leaving 14 bases between them. This CDR3 is built from 17 residues. Germline loops: CDR1 SGHTA, CDR2 FQGNSA. CDR3: CASSLRPGGSYNSPLHF. In DNA, the CDR3 is TGTGCCAGCAGCCTCCGACCGGGGGGCTCCTATAATTCACCCCTCCACTTT.